Sequencing of this T cell receptor (beta chain) was carried out in a study of CD8+CD57+ T cells in acquired aplastic anemia. Study-wide context: Sorted CD4+ and CD8+ cells gave an average of roughly 3.3 ug of DNA. For CD4+ cells, healthy donors had an average of approximately 10 million reads.

This clonotype was counted between two and nine times. Its antigen is undetermined. The CDR3 contains 14 residues. Between the trimmed V and J ends, which lost 4 bases and 5 bases, there was a span of 15 bases. Per germline, CDR1 LNHDA and CDR2 SQIVND (reference sequence). Findings of the study overall: Researchers report that twenty-nine CD8+ CDR3 sequences appeared in both patients and controls. With respect to CD8+ Simpson's diversity, patients and controls did not differ significantly.

TCR beta VDJ combinations and CDR3 sequences were profiled from genomic DNA. TCRdb analysed the reads with MiXCR anew, one entry per CDR3 protein. The profile shows about 420,000 distinct CDR3 sequences, 65% to 80% of them singletons. The sequenced sample was sorted CD4+, CD8+, or CD8+CD57+ T cells (not recorded which) from PBMCs. This clonotype originated in a human donor in good health, serving as a control. The chain carries TRBV19 and TRBJ2-7; TRBD1 might be the D (5 bases). This CDR3 is CASSKGQMTNEQYF. The CDR3 DNA follows: TGTGCCAGTAGTAAGGGGCAAATGACGAACGAGCAGTACTTC.